Listed below are T cell receptor beta chains from one sample, sequenced in a study of identical twins. MiXCR was run by TCRdb on the 5' RACE reads, yielding one entry per CDR3 protein. The sample shows 1.5 million to 2 million distinct CDR3 sequences, roughly a third of them seen only once. What was sequenced was cord blood. The receptors stem from a newborn girl in good health. Each CDR3 is given with its conserved first and last residue. The order of the fields is CDR3 DNA, CDR3 protein, clone size, D gene, V gene, J gene. The D gene is left open where the match is weak. Some rows have no size entry. The others give once, few or many, or a class for an expanded clone.

TGTGCCAGCAGCTTAGCCGGACTAGCCTTACAGTTCTTC	CASSLAGLALQFF	few	TRBD2	TRBV7-2	TRBJ2-1
TGTGCCATCAGTGGGTACGAGAGGTATACGCAGTATTTT	CAISGYERYTQYF	.	.	TRBV10-3	TRBJ2-3
TGCGCCAGCAGCCAAGGGAGGGGGCCAGCGGCAGATACGCAGTATTTT	CASSQGRGPAADTQYF	.	.	TRBV4-1	TRBJ2-3
TGTGCCGGCAGTGACCAGGCGCATAATTCACCCCTCCACTTT	CAGSDQAHNSPLHF	.	.	TRBV6-1	TRBJ1-6
TGCAGTGCTAGGACAGGGCAGGAGTACGAGCAGTACTTC	CSARTGQEYEQYF	few	TRBD1	TRBV20-1	TRBJ2-7
TGCAGTGCTAGGGGGTCCGTTAACTATGGCTACACCTTC	CSARGSVNYGYTF	few	.	TRBV20-1	TRBJ1-2
TGTGGCAGCAGCGATCGGAGACTGAACTATGGCTACACCTTC	CGSSDRRLNYGYTF	.	.	TRBV5-3	TRBJ1-2
TGCAGTGCTAGAGAAGGTACAGGTCCTTTTGGCTACACCTTC	CSAREGTGPFGYTF	.	.	TRBV20-1	TRBJ1-2
TGTGCCAGCAGTTTCAACAGGGGGCTGCGGGGCACTGAAGCTTTCTTT	CASSFNRGLRGTEAFF	.	TRBD1	TRBV6-5	TRBJ1-1
TGTGCCAGCAGTTTATATTGGACTGGTACAGATACGCAGTATTTT	CASSLYWTGTDTQYF	.	.	TRBV12-3/TRBV12-4	TRBJ2-3
TGCAGTGCTCTTCGACAGGGGGCAGGAGACGAGCAGTACTTC	CSALRQGAGDEQYF	few	TRBD1	TRBV20-1	TRBJ2-7
TGCAGCGTTGCTGTGGGCCTAGCGGGAGACTTCTCCTACAATGAGCAGTTCTTC	CSVAVGLAGDFSYNEQFF	.	TRBD2	TRBV29-1	TRBJ2-1
TGTGCCAGCAGTTTATTCCCCGGACAGGACGAATCACCGGATACGCAGTATTTT	CASSLFPGQDESPDTQYF	few	TRBD1	TRBV27	TRBJ2-3
TGTGCCGGCAGCCAAGAGGGACTTAACAATGAGCAGTTCTTC	CAGSQEGLNNEQFF	.	.	TRBV3-1	TRBJ2-1
TGCGCCAGCAGCTGGACAGGGACTGTTGCCAACGTCCTGACTTTC	CASSWTGTVANVLTF	few	TRBD1	TRBV5-1	TRBJ2-6
TGTGCCAGTGGTGGGCAGTACTATGGCTACACCTTC	CASGGQYYGYTF	.	.	TRBV19	TRBJ1-2
TGTGCCACCGCGGGGGGCCAAAGGGAAAAACTGTTTTTT	CATAGGQREKLFF	few	.	TRBV10-3	TRBJ1-4
TGTGCCAGTAGTATAGGACAGCTCCCGTACAATGAGCAGTTCTTC	CASSIGQLPYNEQFF	few	.	TRBV19	TRBJ2-1
TGTGCCAGCAGCAAAGCGCTCGGAGGGGCCCTCTATGGCTACACCTTC	CASSKALGGALYGYTF	few	.	TRBV21-1	TRBJ1-2
TGTGCCAGCAGTTCACCGGGACAGTTCTACGAGCAGTACTTC	CASSSPGQFYEQYF	.	TRBD1	TRBV28	TRBJ2-7
TGTGCCAGCAGCTTAAGGGCCACCAAAGGATACGAGCAGTACTTC	CASSLRATKGYEQYF	few	.	TRBV7-2	TRBJ2-7
TGTGCCAGCACGGAATGGAGGAATGAGCAGTTCTTC	CASTEWRNEQFF	few	.	TRBV28	TRBJ2-1
TGTGCCAGCAGTCTCTCCAGGGGGCTTGGCTATGGCTACACCTTC	CASSLSRGLGYGYTF	few	TRBD1	TRBV27	TRBJ1-2
TGTGCCAGCAGTGGGAAGCTACAAGAGACCCAGTACTTC	CASSGKLQETQYF	.	.	TRBV2	TRBJ2-5
TGTGCCATCAGTGACGAGGCAGTCAATCAGCCCCAGCATTTT	CAISDEAVNQPQHF	.	.	TRBV10-3	TRBJ1-5
TGCAGCGTTGAAGGATTAACAGGGGCGGTTAGCACAGATACGCAGTATTTT	CSVEGLTGAVSTDTQYF	.	TRBD1	TRBV29-1	TRBJ2-3
TGTGCCAGCAGCTTAGGGTTAGGTATCGAAAAACTGTTTTTT	CASSLGLGIEKLFF	.	.	TRBV11-2	TRBJ1-4
TGCAGTGCTAGGAGTCGGCAGGGGGCCTTTTCTGGGGCCAACGTCCTGACTTTC	CSARSRQGAFSGANVLTF	few	TRBD1	TRBV20-1	TRBJ2-6
TGTGCCAGCAGTCCCCACCGGGCGGGCACAGATACGCAGTATTTT	CASSPHRAGTDTQYF	few	.	TRBV12-3/TRBV12-4	TRBJ2-3
TGTGCCAGCAAGGAGGACCTAGCCAAAAACATTCAGTACTTC	CASKEDLAKNIQYF	.	.	TRBV7-9	TRBJ2-4
TGTGCCAGCAGTATCCGACAGTTCTCTGGCTACACCTTC	CASSIRQFSGYTF	.	.	TRBV28	TRBJ1-2
TGCAGTGCTAGACCCGGTCACTACAATGAGCAGTTCTTC	CSARPGHYNEQFF	.	.	TRBV20-1	TRBJ2-1
TGTGCCAGCTCAGACCGACACGCAGATACGCAGTATTTT	CASSDRHADTQYF	few	.	TRBV18	TRBJ2-3
TGCAGTGCTAGAGATCTCGGGGCGCGGGAGGGCCTCCCAGATACGCAGTATTTT	CSARDLGAREGLPDTQYF	.	TRBD2	TRBV20-1	TRBJ2-3
TGCAGTGCTAGATCACGGAACTCCTACGAGCAGTACTTC	CSARSRNSYEQYF	many	.	TRBV20-1	TRBJ2-7
TGTGCCAGCAGCAGAGGGACTAGCGGGAGTGCAAGCACAGATACGCAGTATTTT	CASSRGTSGSASTDTQYF	.	TRBD2	TRBV5-8	TRBJ2-3
TGTGCCAGCAGCCAAGCCAGCATAAGCTCCTACGAGCAGTACTTC	CASSQASISSYEQYF	few	.	TRBV4-2	TRBJ2-7
TGTGCCAGCAGTTTAGAGGGGCATACGGGTTACGAGCAGTACTTC	CASSLEGHTGYEQYF	.	.	TRBV12-3/TRBV12-4	TRBJ2-7
TGCAGTGCTAGACGGGAGCCGTACACAGATGCGCAGTATTTT	CSARREPYTDAQYF	.	.	TRBV20-1	TRBJ2-3
TGTGCCAGCAGCCAACTCGGGGACCGACGGCTTCCTAGCACAGATACGCAGTATTTT	CASSQLGDRRLPSTDTQYF	few	.	TRBV4-2	TRBJ2-3
TGCGCCAGCAGCTTGGAGGGGGTCGGACAGCCCCAGCATTTT	CASSLEGVGQPQHF	.	.	TRBV5-1	TRBJ1-5
TGTGCCAGCAGCTTATCGGGACAGACCCAAGAGACCCAGTACTTC	CASSLSGQTQETQYF	.	TRBD1	TRBV7-9	TRBJ2-5
TGTGCCAGCAGCCTCTGGACAGGGGTACAAAACATTCAGTACTTC	CASSLWTGVQNIQYF	.	TRBD1	TRBV11-2	TRBJ2-4
TGCAGTGCTAGGCCCCAGCGTGAGCAGTTCTTC	CSARPQREQFF	few	.	TRBV20-1	TRBJ2-1
TGTGCCAGCTCACCACTGGACAGGGTAGCCGAAGCTTTCTTT	CASSPLDRVAEAFF	.	TRBD1	TRBV18	TRBJ1-1
TGCAGTGCTAGACCTCAGTCGTACCAAGAGACCCAGTACTTC	CSARPQSYQETQYF	few	.	TRBV20-1	TRBJ2-5
TGCAGTGTAGGGCGGGGGATAGACGTCCTGACTTTC	CSVGRGIDVLTF	.	TRBD2	TRBV20-1	TRBJ2-6
TGTGCCACCAGTTCCTTGGGGGAAGAGACCCGGTACTTC	CATSSLGEETRYF	.	.	TRBV24-1	TRBJ2-7
TGTGCCAGCAGTTATTCCTACCGCCGACAGGGGATAAATTCACCCCTCCACTTT	CASSYSYRRQGINSPLHF	few	TRBD1	TRBV6-5	TRBJ1-6
TGTGCCAGCAGCTGTTTAACAGGGGCCTCCTACAATGAGCAGTTCTTC	CASSCLTGASYNEQFF	.	TRBD1	TRBV11-2	TRBJ2-1
TGCAGCGTGGGGGTCTACGAGCAGTACTTC	CSVGVYEQYF	many	.	TRBV29-1	TRBJ2-7
TGTGCCTGGAGTAGGGGGGCTCCTGGCTACACCTTC	CAWSRGAPGYTF	.	.	TRBV30	TRBJ1-2